These 30 T cell receptor beta chains originate from one sample sequenced in a study of T-cell memory formation after mild COVID-19. TCRdb recomputed calls from the 5' RACE reads with MiXCR, one row per CDR3 protein. The sample includes 550,000 to 700,000 distinct CDR3 sequences, roughly 18% of them seen just once. The sequencing sample was made of PBMCs or a T cell subset sorted from them (not recorded which). These TCRs come from an adult woman who had mild COVID-19 (a few samples of this study predate the infection). Cell type and time point are not known.

The chain combines TRBV20-1 with TRBJ1-1; 10 bases are shared with TRBD1. This CDR3 spans 14 amino acids. In germline, CDR1 is DFQATT, CDR2 SNEGSKA (reference sequence). V lost 1 base to trimming and J lost 5 bases; unmatched junction nucleotides: 4. In nucleotides, the CDR3 is TGCAGTGCTAGAGCCGGGACAGGGGTAACTGAAGCTTTCTTT. This translates into CSARAGTGVTEAFF.

The V and J genes are TRBV4-1 and TRBJ2-5; D remains ambiguous. Per the germline V gene, CDR1 is MGHRA and CDR2 is YSYEKL. There are 15 residues in the CDR3. V was trimmed by 3 bases and J by 0 bases, leaving 11 bases between them. CDR3 DNA: TGCGCCAGCAGCCACACAACAGTGTACCAAGAGACCCAGTACTTC. Its protein product is CASSHTTVYQETQYF.

This clonotype turned up a few times. V usage is TRBV7-2 and J usage is TRBJ2-1, with 9 bases fitting TRBD2. Germline CDR1 is SGHTA and CDR2 is FQGNSA. This CDR3 region has 16 residues. V lost 5 bases to trimming and J lost 7 bases; unmatched junction nucleotides: 12. The CDR3 DNA follows: TGTGCCAGCAGCCAACACGTAGCGGGAGTACCGAATGAGCAGTTCTTC. The encoded protein is CASSQHVAGVPNEQFF.

V and J are TRBV15 and TRBJ2-7; D unresolved. Germline CDR1 reads LNHNV; CDR2 reads YYDKDF (reference sequence). The CDR3 contains 13 residues. V gave up 4 bases and J gave up 1 base, with 8 bases separating them. The CDR3 loop is CATSTKRSYEQYF. The CDR3, as DNA: TGTGCCACCAGCACCAAGAGGTCCTACGAGCAGTACTTC.

This clonotype was seen at least ten times. The chain links TRBV27 to TRBJ2-7; D uncertain. Germline V gene data show CDR1 as MNHEY and CDR2 as SMNVEV (reference sequence). The CDR3 loop spans 13 amino acids. With 6 bases removed from V and 3 bases from J, the gap between germline ends came to 12 bases. CDR3 residues: CASSSGSGYEQYF. Here the CDR3 DNA reads TGTGCCAGCAGCAGTGGTTCTGGCTACGAGCAGTACTTC.

The chain uses TRBV19 and TRBJ1-5; D gene unclear. This CDR3 has 16 amino acids. Trimming pared 0 bases from V and 2 bases from J, leaving 11 bases between. In germline, CDR1 is LNHDA, CDR2 SQIVND (reference sequence). The CDR3 DNA is TGTGCCAGTAGTATAGAGGCCAGTCTGGGCAATCAGCCCCAGCATTTT. Amino acids: CASSIEASLGNQPQHF.

The genes are TRBV7-9 and TRBJ2-1; the D gene is possibly TRBD1 (5 bases). The germline V and J ends were trimmed by 5 bases and 13 bases, with 18 bases remaining between them. The V gene's germline CDR1 is SEHNR and CDR2 FQNEAQ (reference sequence). The CDR3 consists of 13 residues. The CDR3 spells CASSPPAAGYQFF. The CDR3 DNA reads as TGTGCCAGCAGCCCCCCCGCGGCAGGGTATCAGTTCTTC.

The sample holds a few counts of this clonotype. The chain has TRBV7-9 and TRBJ2-7; 7 bases match TRBD1. The germline V gene has CDR1 SEHNR and CDR2 FQNEAQ (reference sequence). Trimming at V came to 5 bases and at J to 6 bases, leaving 7 bases not matched to a gene. This CDR3 comprises 13 residues. Here the CDR3 DNA reads TGTGCCAGCAGCCCCGGGACAGCGCCCGAGCAGTACTTC. This sequence encodes CASSPGTAPEQYF.

The chain carries TRBV11-3 and TRBJ2-7, with D possibly being TRBD2 (6 bases). V was pared by 4 bases and J by 3 bases, with 16 bases between. Per germline, CDR1 SGHNT and CDR2 YENEEA. The CDR3 contains 15 residues. In DNA form, the CDR3 reads TGTGCCAGCAGCTCCCGTAGCGGACTTAACTACGAGCAGTACTTC. This translates into CASSSRSGLNYEQYF.

The sample holds a few counts of this clonotype. This chain joins TRBV12-3 or TRBV12-4 and TRBJ1-1; a weak D match, TRBD1 (6 bases). The CDR3 sequence is 15 residues long. Trimming left V 3 bases short and J 0 bases short, with 11 bases between. The CDR3, as DNA: TGTGCCAGCAGTTTTTCTGGGACAATGAACACTGAAGCTTTCTTT. Translated: CASSFSGTMNTEAFF.

This clonotype was counted a few times. CDR3 region: CASNIGANTGELFF. For the CDR3, the DNA is TGTGCCAGCAATATTGGCGCGAACACCGGGGAGCTGTTTTTT. The gene calls are TRBV6-2 or TRBV6-3 and TRBJ2-2; D is undetermined. This CDR3 is 14 amino acids long. The germline V gene has CDR1 MNHEY and CDR2 SVGEGT. Trimming cost V 7 bases and J 0 bases, with 9 bases left between them.

CDR3 sequence (DNA): TGCAGCCTATTTACAGGGGCTGGGGAGCAGTACTTC. Its protein is CSLFTGAGEQYF. The chain employs TRBV29-1 and TRBJ2-7; TRBD1 matches 7 bases. Germline V gives CDR1 SQVTM, CDR2 ANQGSEA. V shed 8 bases, J shed 7 bases, and the junction held 11 bases outside the gene matches. The CDR3 loop spans 12 amino acids.

The table lists this clonotype with a few counts. The gene calls are TRBV3-1 and TRBJ1-2, with TRBD1 identical over 9 bases. Trimming cost V 4 bases and J 2 bases; bases outside gene matches: 5. The germline gives CDR1 LGHDT, CDR2 YNNKEL (reference sequence). There are 15 residues in the CDR3. The CDR3 sequence: CASSPTGGSNYGYTF. The DNA for the CDR3 is TGTGCCAGCAGCCCGACAGGGGGGAGCAACTATGGCTACACCTTC. Full variable domain (outside the CDR3, taken from reference TRBV3-1 and TRBJ1-2): DTAVSQTPKYLVTQMGNDKSIKCEQNLGHDTMYWYKQDSKKFLKIMFSYNNKELIINETVPNRFSPKSPDKAHLNLHINSLELGDSAVYFCASSPTGGSNYGYTFGSGTRLTVV.

J is TRBJ1-1 and V is TRBV5-6; no clear D. V was trimmed by 4 bases and J by 7 bases, leaving 11 bases between them. Germline assignment: CDR1 SGHDT and CDR2 YYEEEE. There are 12 residues in the CDR3. CDR3 in amino acids: CASSAPGIEAFF. The CDR3 DNA follows: TGTGCCAGCAGCGCCCCCGGGATTGAAGCTTTCTTT.

The CDR3 protein is CASSFDRDRPYEQYF. The CDR3 DNA is TGCGCCAGCAGCTTTGACCGGGACAGGCCCTACGAGCAGTACTTC. V and J are TRBV5-1 and TRBJ2-7; 8 bases match TRBD1. Looked up from germline, CDR1 is SGHRS and CDR2 is YFSETQ. There are 15 residues in the CDR3. V shed 2 bases, J shed 2 bases, and the junction held 6 bases outside the gene matches.

This clonotype came up a few times. The chain links TRBV27 to TRBJ2-7; 8 bases are shared with TRBD1. V was pared by 2 bases and J by 7 bases, with 7 bases of the junction left unmatched. Germline V gives CDR1 MNHEY, CDR2 SMNVEV (reference sequence). The CDR3 consists of 14 residues. The DNA for the CDR3 is TGTGCCAGCAGTTTACAGGGGGCGGAGAGTGAGCAGTACTTC. It translates to CASSLQGAESEQYF.

This clonotype was recorded many times. The genes are TRBV9 and TRBJ2-3; 9 nucleotides agree with TRBD2. With 4 bases clipped from V and 1 base from J, the junction kept 4 bases outside the gene matches. Germline CDR1 and CDR2: SGDLS and YYNGEE. The CDR3 runs to 15 residues. CDR3 nucleotide sequence: TGTGCCAGCAGCCCCTGGACTAGCGGCACAGATACGCAGTATTTT. Its protein is CASSPWTSGTDTQYF.

This clonotype was picked up a small number of times. The genes are TRBV20-1 and TRBJ2-3; 13 nucleotides match TRBD2. The CDR3 loop spans 14 amino acids. V shed 3 bases, J shed 12 bases, and the junction held 9 bases outside the gene matches. Germline CDR1 is DFQATT and CDR2 is SNEGSKA (reference sequence). The DNA for the CDR3 is TGCAGTGCTAGCCCACAACTAGCGGGGGGGCCTCAGTATTTT. Encoded protein: CSASPQLAGGPQYF.

This clonotype has ten or more counts. This sequence joins TRBV9 and TRBJ2-7; TRBD2 aligns across 10 bases. The CDR3 loop spans 14 amino acids. V lost 4 bases, J lost 2 bases, and 3 bases stayed unmatched. The germline gives CDR1 SGDLS, CDR2 YYNGEE. The CDR3 DNA is TGTGCCAGCAGCACCGGGACTAGCGCCTACGAGCAGTACTTC. Its translation is CASSTGTSAYEQYF.

This chain joins TRBV7-8 and TRBJ2-2; a weak D match, TRBD2 (6 bases). The CDR3 is 14 residues long. Germline CDR1 is SGHVS and CDR2 is FQNEAQ. Trimming cost V 7 bases and J 4 bases, with 13 bases left between them. The CDR3 DNA follows: TGTGCCAGCAAGCGGACTACCAGCACCGGGGAGCTGTTTTTT. Residues: CASKRTTSTGELFF.

This clonotype has a handful of counts. The chain couples TRBV27 to TRBJ1-2; 9 bases agree with TRBD1. Germline trimming cut 5 bases from V and 2 bases from J; bases unmatched to any gene: 9. CDR1 is MNHEY and CDR2 is SMNVEV in the germline V gene (reference sequence). The CDR3 consists of 16 residues. The CDR3 region has the DNA TGTGCCAGCAGTAGGGGGACAGGGAATGGAAACTATGGCTACACCTTC. Amino acids: CASSRGTGNGNYGYTF.

This clonotype has just a few counts. This rearrangement joins TRBV3-1 to TRBJ1-1; D possibly corresponds to TRBD1 (6 bases). Germline CDR1 is LGHDT and CDR2 is YNNKEL (reference sequence). This CDR3 has 14 amino acids. V gave up 2 bases and J gave up 4 bases, with 11 bases separating them. Here the CDR3 reads CASSQPQGGTEAFF. DNA for the CDR3: TGTGCCAGCAGCCAACCACAGGGTGGCACTGAAGCTTTCTTT.

The chain couples TRBV30 to TRBJ1-1; 7 bases agree with TRBD1. The CDR3 runs to 14 residues. J lost 1 base, V lost 3 bases, and 5 bases had no gene match. Germline CDR1 reads GTSNPN; CDR2 reads SVGIG (reference sequence). This CDR3 reads CAWRPGTANTEAFF. CDR3 in DNA: TGTGCCTGGAGGCCCGGGACAGCGAACACTGAAGCTTTCTTT.

This clonotype was detected a few times. The chain uses TRBV24-1 and TRBJ2-2; TRBD2 is a possible D gene (6 bases). V lost 10 bases, J lost 0 bases, and 11 bases lay in between. This CDR3 comprises 14 residues. Germline V CDR1 and CDR2: KGHDR, SFDVKD. The CDR3 nucleotides are TGTGCCACTGGGGGACTGTCGAACACCGGGGAGCTGTTTTTT. It encodes CATGGLSNTGELFF.

Only a few counts were recorded for this clonotype. The rearrangement joins TRBV4-1 to TRBJ1-1, with D possibly being TRBD1 (5 bases). The CDR3 totals 15 residues. Between the trimmed V and J ends, which lost 1 base and 4 bases, there was a span of 13 bases. Germline CDR1 reads MGHRA; CDR2 reads YSYEKL. CDR3 nucleotide sequence: TGCGCCAGCAGCCAAGTGCAGGTCGGGGGCACTGAAGCTTTCTTT. Protein sequence: CASSQVQVGGTEAFF.

This clonotype was seen more than once but under ten times. Compared with germline, one end of the junction differs, possibly owing to a read error. The rearrangement links TRBV7-3 to TRBJ1-2, with TRBD1 matching over 9 bases. Germline loops: CDR1 SGHTA, CDR2 FQGTGA. CDR3 length: 14 residues. The CDR3 loop reads CASSLAPGQGPAAF. The CDR3 DNA is TGTGCCAGCAGCTTGGCACCGGGACAGGGACCTGCCGCCTTC.

The chain couples TRBV2 to TRBJ1-6; tentative D call: TRBD1 (5 bases). V lost 2 bases, J lost 9 bases, and 8 bases lay in between. This CDR3 spans 13 amino acids. The V gene's germline CDR1 is SNHLY and CDR2 FYNNEI. In DNA, the CDR3 is TGTGCCAGCAGTGAATCGGGGACTTCACCCCTCCACTTT. Its protein product is CASSESGTSPLHF.

The chain links TRBV27 to TRBJ2-7; 9 bases are shared with TRBD1. CDR1 and CDR2 from the germline V gene are MNHEY and SMNVEV (reference sequence). The CDR3 length is 17 residues. With 4 bases clipped from V and 2 bases from J, the junction kept 12 bases outside the gene matches. This CDR3 reads CASSSPSGTGYTYEQYF. CDR3 bases: TGTGCCAGCAGTTCCCCCTCGGGGACAGGGTACACCTACGAGCAGTACTTC.

The V and J genes are TRBV29-1 and TRBJ2-1; 10 bases fit TRBD2. The CDR3 has 13 residues. Germline V gene lookup returns CDR1 SQVTM and CDR2 ANQGSEA. After removal of 7 bases from V and 5 bases from J, the junction contained 5 bases not matched to a gene. The chain's CDR3 is CSARTSGHNEQFF. CDR3 nucleotide sequence: TGCAGCGCTAGGACTAGCGGTCACAATGAGCAGTTCTTC.

This chain uses TRBV6-1 with TRBJ2-1; 12 bases agree with TRBD2. Germline V lookup: CDR1 MNHNS, CDR2 SASEGT. Trimming removed 6 bases from V and 0 bases from J; junction bases left unmatched: 3. The CDR3 covers 16 residues. CDR3 residues: CASRGLAGRSYNEQFF. Here the CDR3 DNA reads TGTGCCAGCAGAGGACTAGCGGGACGCTCCTACAATGAGCAGTTCTTC.